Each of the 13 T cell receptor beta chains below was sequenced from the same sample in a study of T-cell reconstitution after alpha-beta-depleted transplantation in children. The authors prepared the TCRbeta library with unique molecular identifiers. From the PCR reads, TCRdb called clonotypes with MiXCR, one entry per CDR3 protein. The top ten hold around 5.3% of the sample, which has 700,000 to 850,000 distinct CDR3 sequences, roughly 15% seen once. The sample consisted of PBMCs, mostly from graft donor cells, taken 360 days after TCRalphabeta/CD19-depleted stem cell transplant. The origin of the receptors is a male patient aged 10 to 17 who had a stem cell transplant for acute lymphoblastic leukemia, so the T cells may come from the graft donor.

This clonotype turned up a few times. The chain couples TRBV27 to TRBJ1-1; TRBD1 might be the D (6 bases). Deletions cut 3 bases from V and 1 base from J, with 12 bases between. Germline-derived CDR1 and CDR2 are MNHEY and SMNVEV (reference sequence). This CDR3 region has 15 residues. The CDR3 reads CASSFQGHPNTEAFF. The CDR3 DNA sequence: TGTGCCAGCAGTTTTCAGGGACACCCGAACACTGAAGCTTTCTTT.

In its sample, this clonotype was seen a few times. The CDR3 loop reads CASSQGGEQGSSYEQYF. The CDR3 bases are TGCGCCAGCAGCCAAGGTGGGGAACAGGGGAGCTCCTACGAGCAGTACTTC. The rearrangement joins TRBV4-1 to TRBJ2-7; TRBD1 matches 7 bases. The CDR3 extends over 17 amino acids. Germline-derived CDR1 and CDR2 are MGHRA and YSYEKL. V dropped 1 base and J dropped 0; count of bases not matched to a gene: 9.

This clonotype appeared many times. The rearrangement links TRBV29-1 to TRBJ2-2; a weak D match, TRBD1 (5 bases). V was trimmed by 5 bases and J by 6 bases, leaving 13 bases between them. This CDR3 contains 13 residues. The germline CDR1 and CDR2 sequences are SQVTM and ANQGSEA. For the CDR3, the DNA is TGCAGCGTTAATACAGGCGCGGCCGGGGAGCTGTTTTTT. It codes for CSVNTGAAGELFF.

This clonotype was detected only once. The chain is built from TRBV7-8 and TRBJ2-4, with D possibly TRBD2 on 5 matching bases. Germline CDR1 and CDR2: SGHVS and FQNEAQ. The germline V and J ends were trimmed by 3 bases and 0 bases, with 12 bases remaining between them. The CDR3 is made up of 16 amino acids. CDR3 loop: CASSFPDSLAKNIQYF. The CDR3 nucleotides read TGTGCCAGCAGCTTTCCGGACTCGCTAGCCAAAAACATTCAGTACTTC.

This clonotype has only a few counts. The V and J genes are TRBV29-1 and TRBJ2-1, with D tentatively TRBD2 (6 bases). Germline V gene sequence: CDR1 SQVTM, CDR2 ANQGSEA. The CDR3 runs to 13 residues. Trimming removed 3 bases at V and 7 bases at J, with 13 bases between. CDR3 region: CSVDPGERNEQFF. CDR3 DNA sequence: TGCAGCGTTGACCCGGGAGAGCGGAATGAGCAGTTCTTC.

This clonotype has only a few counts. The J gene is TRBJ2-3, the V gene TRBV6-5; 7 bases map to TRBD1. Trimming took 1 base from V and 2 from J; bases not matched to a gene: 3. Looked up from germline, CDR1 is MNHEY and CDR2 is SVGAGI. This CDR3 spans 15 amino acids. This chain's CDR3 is CASSYLGQLTDTQYF. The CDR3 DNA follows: TGTGCCAGCAGTTACTTGGGACAGCTCACAGATACGCAGTATTTT.

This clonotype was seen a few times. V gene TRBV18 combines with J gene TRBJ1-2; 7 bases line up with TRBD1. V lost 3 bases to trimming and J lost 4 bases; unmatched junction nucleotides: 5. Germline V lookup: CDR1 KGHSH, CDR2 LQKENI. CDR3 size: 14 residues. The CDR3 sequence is CASSPAGGRYGYTF. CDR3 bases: TGTGCCAGCTCACCGGCAGGGGGTCGCTATGGCTACACCTTC.

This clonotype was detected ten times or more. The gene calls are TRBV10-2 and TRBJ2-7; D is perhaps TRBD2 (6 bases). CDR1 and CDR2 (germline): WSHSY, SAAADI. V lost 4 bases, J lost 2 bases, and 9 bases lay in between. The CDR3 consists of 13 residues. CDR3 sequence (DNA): TGCGCCAGCAGTGGAACGGGGGCCTACGAGCAGTACTTC. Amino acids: CASSGTGAYEQYF.

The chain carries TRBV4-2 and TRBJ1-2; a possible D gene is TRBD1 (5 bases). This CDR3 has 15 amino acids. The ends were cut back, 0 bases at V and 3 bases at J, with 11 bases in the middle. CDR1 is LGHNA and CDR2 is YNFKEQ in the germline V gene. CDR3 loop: CASSQEGRGDYGYTF. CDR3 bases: TGTGCCAGCAGCCAAGAGGGACGAGGTGACTATGGCTACACCTTC.

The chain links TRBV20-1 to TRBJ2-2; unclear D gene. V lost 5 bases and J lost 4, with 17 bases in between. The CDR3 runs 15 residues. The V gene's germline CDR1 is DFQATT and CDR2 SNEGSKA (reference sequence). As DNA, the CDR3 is TGCAGTGCTTTGGATCTAGTTAAAGGCACCGGGGAGCTGTTTTTT. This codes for CSALDLVKGTGELFF.

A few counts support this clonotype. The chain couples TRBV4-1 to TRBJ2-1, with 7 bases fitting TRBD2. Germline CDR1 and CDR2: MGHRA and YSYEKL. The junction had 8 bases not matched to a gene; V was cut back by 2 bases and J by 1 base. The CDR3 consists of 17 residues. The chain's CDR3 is CASSQTGTTPSYNEQFF. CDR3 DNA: TGCGCCAGCAGCCAAACCGGGACTACACCTTCCTACAATGAGCAGTTCTTC.

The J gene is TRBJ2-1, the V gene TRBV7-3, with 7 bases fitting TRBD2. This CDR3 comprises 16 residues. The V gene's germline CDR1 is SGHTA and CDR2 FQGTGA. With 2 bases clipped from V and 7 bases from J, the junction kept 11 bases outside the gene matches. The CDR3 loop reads CASSLGTLAASNEQFF. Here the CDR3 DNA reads TGTGCCAGCAGCTTAGGCACCCTAGCGGCCTCAAATGAGCAGTTCTTC. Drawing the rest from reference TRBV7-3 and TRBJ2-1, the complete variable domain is GAGVSQTPSNKVTEKGKYVELRCDPISGHTALYWYRQSLGQGPEFLIYFQGTGAADDSGLPNDRFFAVRPEGSVSTLKIQRTERGDSAVYLCASSLGTLAASNEQFFGPGTRLTVL.

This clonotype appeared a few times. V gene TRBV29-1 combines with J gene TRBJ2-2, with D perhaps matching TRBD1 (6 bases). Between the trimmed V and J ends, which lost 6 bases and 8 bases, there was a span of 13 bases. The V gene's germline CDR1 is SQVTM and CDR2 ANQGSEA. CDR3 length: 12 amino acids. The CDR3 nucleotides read TGCAGCGTCAGAACCGGGACAGGGGAGCTGTTTTTT. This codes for CSVRTGTGELFF.